These T cell receptor beta chains were read from a single sample in a study of shared clonotypes between healthy human individuals. Profiled with immunoSEQ multiplex PCR; TCRdb holds only in-frame clones, not every one. The table shows around 2.5 million clones, with 80% to 95% occurring only once. The sequenced material came from naive CD4+ T cells from PBMCs. Every receptor here comes from a man between 18 and 29 years old in good health. Some clones in this sample may be carry-over from other donors' samples. The CDR3 runs from the conserved cysteine through the conserved F or W. The order of the fields is J gene, V gene, CDR3 protein.

TRBJ2-6 | TRBV9 | CASSARLAGANVLTF
TRBJ2-3 | TRBV27 | CASKSADTQYF
TRBJ1-3 | TRBV5-6 | CASSQGPRANTIYF
TRBJ1-4 | TRBV5-1 | CASRDRDVGNEKLFF
TRBJ2-5 | TRBV10-2 | CASSGRETQYF
TRBJ2-1 | TRBV5-1 | CASREAASYNEQFF
TRBJ2-7 | TRBV11-3 | CASSHGTGYEQYF
TRBJ1-3 | TRBV7-9 | CASSAGGNTIYF
TRBJ2-7 | TRBV7-2 | CASSRGTAAYEQYF
TRBJ2-7 | TRBV7-9 | CASSRGQGSHEQYF
TRBJ1-2 | TRBV7-2 | CASSLGARGYTF
TRBJ1-3 | TRBV30 | CACRGQLNTIYF
TRBJ1-2 | TRBV28 | CASRTQGPQGAWGYTF
TRBJ2-7 | TRBV28 | CASSFEGRSSYEQYF
TRBJ2-3 | TRBV7-8 | CASSLGAGDTQYF